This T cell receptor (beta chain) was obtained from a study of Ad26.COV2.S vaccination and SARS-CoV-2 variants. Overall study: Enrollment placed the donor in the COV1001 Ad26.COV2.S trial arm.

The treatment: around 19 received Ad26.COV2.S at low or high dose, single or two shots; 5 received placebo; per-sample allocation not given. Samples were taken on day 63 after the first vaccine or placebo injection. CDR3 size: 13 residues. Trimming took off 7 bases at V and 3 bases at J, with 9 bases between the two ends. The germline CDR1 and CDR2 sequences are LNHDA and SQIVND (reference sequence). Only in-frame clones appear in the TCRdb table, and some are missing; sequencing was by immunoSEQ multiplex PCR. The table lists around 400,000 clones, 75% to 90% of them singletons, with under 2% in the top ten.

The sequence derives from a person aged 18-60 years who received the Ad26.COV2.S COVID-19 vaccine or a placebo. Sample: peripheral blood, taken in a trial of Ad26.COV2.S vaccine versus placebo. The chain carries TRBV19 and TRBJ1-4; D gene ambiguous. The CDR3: CASIEGPNEKLFF. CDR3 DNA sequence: TGTGCCAGTATTGAAGGCCCTAATGAAAAACTGTTTTTT. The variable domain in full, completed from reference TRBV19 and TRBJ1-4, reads DGGITQSPKYLFRKEGQNVTLSCEQNLNHDAMYWYRQDPGQGLRLIYYSQIVNDFQKGDIAEGYSVSREKKESFPLTVTSAQKNPTAFYLCASIEGPNEKLFFGSGTQLSVL.